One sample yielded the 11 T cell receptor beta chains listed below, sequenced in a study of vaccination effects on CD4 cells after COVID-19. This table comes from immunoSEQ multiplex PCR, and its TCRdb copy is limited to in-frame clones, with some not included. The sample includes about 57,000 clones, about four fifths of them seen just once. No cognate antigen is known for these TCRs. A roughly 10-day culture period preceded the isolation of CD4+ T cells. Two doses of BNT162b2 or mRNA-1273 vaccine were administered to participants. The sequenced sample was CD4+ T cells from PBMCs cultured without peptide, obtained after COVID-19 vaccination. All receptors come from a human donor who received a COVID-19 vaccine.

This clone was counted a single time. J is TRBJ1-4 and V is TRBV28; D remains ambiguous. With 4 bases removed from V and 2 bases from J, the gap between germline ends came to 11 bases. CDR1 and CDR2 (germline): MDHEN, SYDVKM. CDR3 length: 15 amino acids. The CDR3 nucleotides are TGTGCCAGCAGTTATCTCACGGGGACTAATGAAAAACTGTTTTTT. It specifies CASSYLTGTNEKLFF.

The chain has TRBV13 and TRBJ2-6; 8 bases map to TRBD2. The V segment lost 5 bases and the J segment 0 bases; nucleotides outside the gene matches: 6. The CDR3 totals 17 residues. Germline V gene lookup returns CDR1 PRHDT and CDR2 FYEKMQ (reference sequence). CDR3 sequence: CASSILAGFSGANVLTF. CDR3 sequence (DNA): TGTGCCAGCAGCATATTAGCGGGGTTCTCTGGGGCCAACGTCCTGACTTTC.

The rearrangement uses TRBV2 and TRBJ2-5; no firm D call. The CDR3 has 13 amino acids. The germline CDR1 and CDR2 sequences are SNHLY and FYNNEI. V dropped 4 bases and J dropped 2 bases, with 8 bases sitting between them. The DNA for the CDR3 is TGTGCCAGCAGTGGCAATGGGCAAGAGACCCAGTACTTC. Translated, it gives CASSGNGQETQYF. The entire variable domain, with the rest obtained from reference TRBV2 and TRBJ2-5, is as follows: EPEVTQTPSHQVTQMGQEVILRCVPISNHLYFYWYRQILGQKVEFLVSFYNNEISEKSEIFDDQFSVERPDGSNFTLKIRSTKLEDSAMYFCASSGNGQETQYFGPGTRLLVL.

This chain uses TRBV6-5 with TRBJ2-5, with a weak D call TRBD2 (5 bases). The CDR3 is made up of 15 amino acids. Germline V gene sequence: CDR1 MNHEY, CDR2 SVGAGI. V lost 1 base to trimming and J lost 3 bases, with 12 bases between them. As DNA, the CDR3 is TGTGCCAGCAGTTACTATGGACTCCCAGAAGAGACCCAGTACTTC. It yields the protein CASSYYGLPEETQYF.

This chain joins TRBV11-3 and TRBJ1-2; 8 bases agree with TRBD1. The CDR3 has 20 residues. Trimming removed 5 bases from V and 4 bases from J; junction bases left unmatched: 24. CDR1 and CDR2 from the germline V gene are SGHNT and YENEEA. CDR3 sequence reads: CASSPRPIGQGAHLPYGYTF. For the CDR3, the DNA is TGTGCCAGCAGCCCCCGTCCAATCGGACAGGGCGCCCATCTTCCCTATGGCTACACCTTC.

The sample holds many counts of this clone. This CDR3 reads CAISEGQGETQYF. The CDR3 coding sequence is TGTGCCATCAGTGAGGGTCAGGGCGAGACCCAGTACTTC. The gene calls are TRBV10-3 and TRBJ2-5, with D possibly matching TRBD1 (5 bases). Trimming removed 2 bases from V and 5 bases from J, with 9 bases in between. The CDR3 is 13 amino acids. Germline V lookup: CDR1 ENHRY, CDR2 SYGVKD.

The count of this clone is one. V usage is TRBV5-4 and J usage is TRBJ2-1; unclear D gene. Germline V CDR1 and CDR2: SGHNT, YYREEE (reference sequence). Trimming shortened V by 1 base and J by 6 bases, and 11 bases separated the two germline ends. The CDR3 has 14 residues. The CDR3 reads CASSLRVSSNEQFF. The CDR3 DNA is TGTGCCAGCAGCTTGAGGGTGAGCTCCAATGAGCAGTTCTTC.

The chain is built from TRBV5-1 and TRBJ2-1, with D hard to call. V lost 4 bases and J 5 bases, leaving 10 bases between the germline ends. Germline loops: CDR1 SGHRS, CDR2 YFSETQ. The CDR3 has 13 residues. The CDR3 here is CASSQTTNNEQFF. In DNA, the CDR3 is TGCGCCAGCAGCCAAACCACGAACAATGAGCAGTTCTTC.

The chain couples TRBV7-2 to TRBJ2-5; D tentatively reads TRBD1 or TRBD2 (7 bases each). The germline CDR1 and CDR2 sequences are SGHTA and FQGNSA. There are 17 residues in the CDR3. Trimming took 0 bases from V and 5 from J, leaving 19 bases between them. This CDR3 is CASSLAGRGGLRETQYF. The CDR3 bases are TGTGCCAGCAGCTTAGCGGGCAGGGGGGGGCTGAGGGAGACCCAGTACTTC.

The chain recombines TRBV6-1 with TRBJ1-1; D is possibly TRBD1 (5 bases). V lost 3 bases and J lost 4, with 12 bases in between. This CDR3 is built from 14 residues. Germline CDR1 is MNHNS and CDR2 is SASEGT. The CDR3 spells CASSDPGRGTEAFF. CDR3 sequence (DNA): TGTGCCAGCAGTGACCCAGGAAGGGGCACTGAAGCTTTCTTT.

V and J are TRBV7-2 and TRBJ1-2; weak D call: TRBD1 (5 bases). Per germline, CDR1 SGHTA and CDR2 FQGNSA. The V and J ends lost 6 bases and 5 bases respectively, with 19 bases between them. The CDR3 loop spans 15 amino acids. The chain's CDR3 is CASSLNGQGVYGYTF. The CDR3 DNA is TGTGCCAGCAGTCTTAATGGACAAGGCGTTTATGGCTACACCTTC.